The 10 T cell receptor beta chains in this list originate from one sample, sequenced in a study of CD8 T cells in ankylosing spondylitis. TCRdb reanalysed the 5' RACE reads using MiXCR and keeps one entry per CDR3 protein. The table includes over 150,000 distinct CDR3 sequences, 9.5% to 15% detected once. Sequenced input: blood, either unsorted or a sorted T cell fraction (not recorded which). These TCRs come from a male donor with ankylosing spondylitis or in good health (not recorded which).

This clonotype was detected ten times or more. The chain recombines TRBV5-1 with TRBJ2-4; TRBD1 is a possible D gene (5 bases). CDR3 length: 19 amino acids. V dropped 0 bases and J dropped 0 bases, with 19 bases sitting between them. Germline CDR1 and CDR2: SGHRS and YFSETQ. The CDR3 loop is CASSLEGAALFLAKNIQYF. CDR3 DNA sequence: TGCGCCAGCAGCTTGGAAGGGGCGGCACTCTTTCTAGCCAAAAACATTCAGTACTTC.

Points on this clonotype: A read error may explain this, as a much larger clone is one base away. Here the CDR3 reads CARSEASYETQYF. In DNA, the CDR3 is TGTGCCAGAAGTGAAGCAAGCTACGAGACCCAGTACTTC. V is TRBV2 and J is TRBJ2-5; D call uncertain. This CDR3 is built from 13 residues. CDR1 is SNHLY, CDR2 FYNNEI, per germline.

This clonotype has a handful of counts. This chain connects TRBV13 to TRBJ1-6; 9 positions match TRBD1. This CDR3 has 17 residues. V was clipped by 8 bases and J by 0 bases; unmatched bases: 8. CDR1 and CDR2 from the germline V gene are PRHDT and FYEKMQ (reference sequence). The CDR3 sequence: CASSGQGWSSYNSPLHF. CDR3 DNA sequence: TGTGCCAGCTCGGGACAGGGTTGGAGCTCCTATAATTCACCCCTCCACTTT.

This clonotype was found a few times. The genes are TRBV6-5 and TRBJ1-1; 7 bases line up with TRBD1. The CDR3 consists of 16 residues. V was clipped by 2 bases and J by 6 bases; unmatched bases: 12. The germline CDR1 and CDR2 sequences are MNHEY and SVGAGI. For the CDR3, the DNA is TGTGCCAGCAGTTACGCCGGGGACAGCCCTATCCCTGAAGCTTTCTTT. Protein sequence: CASSYAGDSPIPEAFF.

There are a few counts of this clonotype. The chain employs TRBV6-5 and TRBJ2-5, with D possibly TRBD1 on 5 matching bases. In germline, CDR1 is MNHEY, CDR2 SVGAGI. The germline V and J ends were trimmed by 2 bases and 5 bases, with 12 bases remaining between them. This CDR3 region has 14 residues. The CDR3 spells CASSYGATVETQYF. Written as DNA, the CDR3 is TGTGCCAGCAGTTACGGGGCAACGGTCGAGACCCAGTACTTC.

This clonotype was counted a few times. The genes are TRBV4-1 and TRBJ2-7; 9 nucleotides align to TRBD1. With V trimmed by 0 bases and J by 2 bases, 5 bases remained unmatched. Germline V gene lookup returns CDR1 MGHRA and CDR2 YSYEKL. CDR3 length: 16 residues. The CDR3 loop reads CASSQDRGTGTYEQYF. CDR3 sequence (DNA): TGCGCCAGCAGCCAAGATCGAGGGACAGGGACCTACGAGCAGTACTTC.

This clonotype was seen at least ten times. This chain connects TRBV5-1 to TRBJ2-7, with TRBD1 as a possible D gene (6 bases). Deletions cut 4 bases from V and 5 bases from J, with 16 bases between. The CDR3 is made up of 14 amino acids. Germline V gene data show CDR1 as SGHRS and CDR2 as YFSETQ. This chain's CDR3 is CASSGLTPGDEQYF. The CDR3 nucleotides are TGCGCCAGCAGCGGACTGACTCCAGGGGACGAGCAGTACTTC.

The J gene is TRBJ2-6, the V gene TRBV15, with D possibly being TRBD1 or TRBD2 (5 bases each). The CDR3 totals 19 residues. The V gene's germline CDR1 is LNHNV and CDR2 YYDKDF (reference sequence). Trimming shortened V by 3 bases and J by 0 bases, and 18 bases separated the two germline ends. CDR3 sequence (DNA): TGTGCCACCAGCAGCGACCGGGACCTGGGGACCTCTGGGGCCAACGTCCTGACTTTC. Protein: CATSSDRDLGTSGANVLTF.

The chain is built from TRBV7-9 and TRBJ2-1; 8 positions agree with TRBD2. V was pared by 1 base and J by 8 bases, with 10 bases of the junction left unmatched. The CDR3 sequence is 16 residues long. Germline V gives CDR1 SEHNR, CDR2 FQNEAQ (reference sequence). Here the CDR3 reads CASSLVEPGTRDEQFF. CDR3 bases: TGTGCCAGCAGCTTAGTGGAACCCGGGACTAGAGATGAGCAGTTCTTC. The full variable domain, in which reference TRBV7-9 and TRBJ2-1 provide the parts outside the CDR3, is DTGVSQNPRHKITKRGQNVTFRCDPISEHNRLYWYRQTLGQGPEFLTYFQNEAQLEKSRLLSDRFSAERPKGSFSTLEIQRTEQGDSAMYLCASSLVEPGTRDEQFFGPGTRLTVL.

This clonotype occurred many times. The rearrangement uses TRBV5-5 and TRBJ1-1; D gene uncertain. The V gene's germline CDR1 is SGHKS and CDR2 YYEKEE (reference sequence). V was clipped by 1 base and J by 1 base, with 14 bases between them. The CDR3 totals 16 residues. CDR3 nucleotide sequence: TGTGCCAGCAGCTTGATTAGTTCCGAACGGAACACTGAAGCTTTCTTT. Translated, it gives CASSLISSERNTEAFF.